This is a list of T cell receptor beta chains from one sample in a study of CD4 T cells in relation to SARS-CoV-2 and coronaviruses. Sequencing was performed with immunoSEQ multiplex PCR; in TCRdb, only in-frame clones are kept and a portion is missing. The top ten hold around an eighth of the sample, which has about 31,000 clones, around 72% seen once. These receptors have no identified antigens. The sample comprised CD4+ T cells from PBMCs, cultured in vitro. These receptors all come from a human donor in good health. CDR3s include the opening cysteine and the closing phenylalanine or tryptophan. Fields, in order: J gene, D gene, V gene, clone size, CDR3 length, CDR3 protein, CDR3 DNA. A D gene is named only where the DNA matches it firmly. Clone size, where shown, is once, few, many, or a class for clones that have expanded.

j_gene: TRBJ2-1; d_gene: NA; v_gene: TRBV9; abundance: NA; len: 15; CDR3aa: CASSVLSEDFNEQFF; CDR3nt: TGTGCCAGCAGCGTTTTATCGGAGGACTTCAATGAGCAGTTCTTC
j_gene: TRBJ2-5; d_gene: NA; v_gene: TRBV5-4; abundance: NA; len: 12; CDR3aa: CASSLFPETQYF; CDR3nt: TGTGCCAGCAGCTTGTTTCCGGAGACCCAGTACTTC
j_gene: TRBJ2-5; d_gene: NA; v_gene: TRBV14; abundance: once; len: 13; CDR3aa: CASSQSGLKTQYF; CDR3nt: TGTGCCAGCAGCCAGAGCGGGTTGAAGACCCAGTACTTC
j_gene: TRBJ2-7; d_gene: NA; v_gene: TRBV4-3; abundance: NA; len: 13; CDR3aa: CASSQEAWGEQYF; CDR3nt: TGCGCCAGCAGCCAAGAAGCGTGGGGGGAGCAGTACTTC
j_gene: TRBJ2-1; d_gene: TRBD1; v_gene: TRBV10-2; abundance: NA; len: 15; CDR3aa: CASSDTGQHYNEQFF; CDR3nt: TGCGCCAGCAGTGACACGGGACAGCACTACAATGAGCAGTTCTTC
j_gene: TRBJ2-1; d_gene: NA; v_gene: TRBV12-3/TRBV12-4; abundance: NA; len: 13; CDR3aa: CASSPSRSDEQFF; CDR3nt: TGTGCCAGCAGCCCCAGTAGGAGCGATGAGCAGTTCTTC
j_gene: TRBJ2-3; d_gene: NA; v_gene: TRBV29-1; abundance: NA; len: 12; CDR3aa: CSAGPATDTQYF; CDR3nt: TGCAGCGCCGGGCCAGCCACAGATACGCAGTATTTT
j_gene: TRBJ1-1; d_gene: NA; v_gene: TRBV10-3; abundance: once; len: 13; CDR3aa: CAISREGLGEAFF; CDR3nt: TGTGCCATCAGTCGTGAAGGTTTGGGTGAAGCTTTCTTT
j_gene: TRBJ2-3; d_gene: TRBD1; v_gene: TRBV20-1; abundance: NA; len: 16; CDR3aa: CSASQATGGPTDTQYF; CDR3nt: TGCAGTGCTAGTCAGGCGACAGGGGGCCCCACAGATACGCAGTATTTT
j_gene: TRBJ1-2; d_gene: TRBD1; v_gene: TRBV6-1; abundance: NA; len: 16; CDR3aa: CASSEPSGQVVRSYTF; CDR3nt: TGTGCCAGCAGTGAACCCTCGGGACAGGTCGTTAGGAGCTACACCTTC
j_gene: TRBJ2-4; d_gene: NA; v_gene: TRBV7-8; abundance: NA; len: 16; CDR3aa: CASSLERFLAKNIQYF; CDR3nt: TGTGCCAGCAGCTTAGAAAGGTTCCTAGCCAAAAACATTCAGTACTTC
j_gene: TRBJ1-2; d_gene: NA; v_gene: TRBV7-9; abundance: few; len: 13; CDR3aa: CASSSDYSDVNTF; CDR3nt: TGTGCCAGCAGCTCAGACTACTCGGACGTCAACACCTTC
j_gene: TRBJ1-2; d_gene: TRBD1; v_gene: TRBV9; abundance: NA; len: 16; CDR3aa: CASSEQGATVNYGYTF; CDR3nt: TGTGCCAGCAGCGAACAGGGGGCAACAGTCAACTATGGCTACACCTTC
j_gene: TRBJ1-1; d_gene: TRBD1; v_gene: TRBV11-2; abundance: NA; len: 12; CDR3aa: CASSFLTGLAFF; CDR3nt: TGTGCCAGCAGCTTCCTGACAGGGTTAGCTTTCTTT
j_gene: TRBJ2-3; d_gene: TRBD2; v_gene: TRBV7-9; abundance: NA; len: 14; CDR3aa: CASSFQAGADTQYF; CDR3nt: TGTGCCAGCAGCTTCCAAGCGGGAGCAGATACGCAGTATTTT
j_gene: TRBJ1-2; d_gene: NA; v_gene: TRBV2; abundance: NA; len: 15; CDR3aa: CASSEGGGAGYGYTF; CDR3nt: TGTGCCAGCAGTGAAGGTGGGGGGGCAGGCTATGGCTACACCTTC
j_gene: TRBJ1-1; d_gene: NA; v_gene: TRBV30; abundance: NA; len: 15; CDR3aa: CAWSESGRFTTEAFF; CDR3nt: TGTGCCTGGAGTGAGTCGGGACGATTCACCACTGAAGCTTTCTTT